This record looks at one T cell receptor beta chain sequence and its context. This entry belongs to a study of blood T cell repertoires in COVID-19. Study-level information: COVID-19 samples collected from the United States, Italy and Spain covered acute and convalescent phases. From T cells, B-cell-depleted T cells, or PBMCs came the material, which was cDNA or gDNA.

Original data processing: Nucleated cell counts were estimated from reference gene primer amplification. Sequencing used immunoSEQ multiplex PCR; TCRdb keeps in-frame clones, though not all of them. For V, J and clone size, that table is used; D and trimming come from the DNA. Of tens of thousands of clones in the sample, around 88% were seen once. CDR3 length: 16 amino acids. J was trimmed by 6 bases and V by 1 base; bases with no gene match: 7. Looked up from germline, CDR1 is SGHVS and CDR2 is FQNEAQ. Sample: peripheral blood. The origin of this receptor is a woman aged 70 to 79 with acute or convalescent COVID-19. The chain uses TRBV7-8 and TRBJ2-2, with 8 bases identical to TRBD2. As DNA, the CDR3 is TGTGCCAGCAGCTTAGGAAGCGGGAGATCCCCCGGGGAGCTGTTTTTT. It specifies CASSLGSGRSPGELFF.